This T cell receptor beta chain was retrieved from a study of blood T cell repertoires in COVID-19. Study background: COVID-19 samples, acute and convalescent, were from the United States, Italy and Spain. In each case, the material was cDNA or gDNA derived from T cells, B-cell-depleted T cells, or PBMCs.

Authors' data handling: By means of reference gene primer amplification, nucleated cell counts were estimated. The data were produced by immunoSEQ multiplex PCR, yet TCRdb's version contains in-frame clones alone and is incomplete. The V and J calls and clone size were taken over from that table, and D and trimming were inferred from the DNA. The table shows 150,000 to 200,000 clones, with around 86% occurring only once. Many counts were recorded for this clone. Germline CDR1 reads SEHNR; CDR2 reads FQNEAQ (reference sequence). V shed 4 bases, J shed 1 base, and the junction held 5 bases outside the gene matches. This CDR3 has 16 amino acids.

Material for sequencing was peripheral blood. The gene calls are TRBV7-9 and TRBJ1-3; 9 bases match TRBD1. The clonotype comes from a man aged 55 to 70 with acute or convalescent COVID-19. CDR3 loop: CASSWLGTGSGNTIYF. The CDR3 region has the DNA TGTGCCAGCAGCTGGCTAGGGACAGGGTCTGGAAACACCATATATTTT.